Sequencing of this T cell receptor beta chain was carried out in a study of neurological immune-mediated disorders. Study-wide findings and caveats: Phylogenetic grouping assigned the repertoires of 18 of 34 multiple sclerosis patients to a single related-CDR3 cluster, representing a possible signature.

From germline, CDR1 is DFQATT and CDR2 SNEGSKA (reference sequence). Trimming removed 4 bases at V and 7 bases at J, with 16 bases between. CDR3 length equals 13 residues. This clonotype was picked up many times. Its cognate antigen is unknown. TCRdb re-called the 5' RACE reads with MiXCR, one entry per CDR3 protein. The data show about 52,000 distinct CDR3 sequences, with 3% to 4.5% seen just once and 5.5% to 7.5% held by the top ten. Sequencing was performed on PBMCs. The chain is built from TRBV20-1 and TRBJ2-5; D is uncertain. The TCR sequence derives from a man aged 55 to 70 with multiple sclerosis. Here the CDR3 DNA reads TGCAGTGCTAAACGGACCAGGAAGGGGACCCAGTACTTC. This codes for CSAKRTRKGTQYF.